This T cell receptor (beta chain) was retrieved from a study of blood T cell repertoires in COVID-19. Study in general: Material from acute and convalescent COVID-19 was sourced from the United States, Italy and Spain. Sample material is recorded as cDNA or gDNA derived from T cells, B-cell-depleted T cells, or PBMCs.

This clone came up once. Germline V gives CDR1 SGDLS, CDR2 YYNGEE. This CDR3 region has 15 residues. Trimming removed 3 bases from V and 8 bases from J; junction bases left unmatched: 10. Study processing details: Estimated nucleated cell counts came from reference gene primer amplification. Using immunoSEQ multiplex PCR, the repertoire was profiled, and TCRdb retains in-frame clones only, with some absent. V and J calls and clone size are copied from that table; D and trimming were computed from the DNA. The sample holds 200,000 to 250,000 clones, around four fifths seen once. This chain joins TRBV9 and TRBJ1-2; TRBD1 matches at 10 bases. What was sequenced was peripheral blood. This TCR derives from a man in his thirties or forties with active or convalescent COVID-19. CDR3 sequence: CASSGWTGGREGYTF. In DNA, the CDR3 is TGTGCCAGCAGCGGATGGACAGGGGGGCGGGAAGGCTACACCTTC.